Listed below are T cell receptor beta chains from one sample, sequenced in a study of T cells expressing NK-cell markers. Reanalyzing the 5' RACE reads, TCRdb keeps one entry per CDR3 protein, without DNA. The repertoire shows about 410,000 distinct CDR3 sequences; the top ten hold about 11%. The sequenced sample was blood T cells: a sorted CD56 or NKG2C T cell subset, CD4+ or CD8+ T cells, or bulk PBMC T cells (not recorded which). The source is a woman in her forties or fifties in good health. Each CDR3 is given with its conserved first and last residue.

length,J,V,CDR3
19,TRBJ2-6,TRBV7-2,CASSLDLGQGISGANVLTF
18,TRBJ2-1,TRBV9,CASSVDVGGAGGANEQFF
18,TRBJ2-3,TRBV11-2,CASSGSGTFARALRTQYF
12,TRBJ2-7,TRBV29-1,CSVEEGVYEQYF
14,TRBJ2-7,TRBV11-2,CASSLGNLGYEQYF
14,TRBJ2-1,TRBV27,CASSFRDLDDEQFF
13,TRBJ1-1,TRBV2,CASISQTGTEAFF
15,TRBJ1-2,TRBV29-1,CSAGGGGQDSTGYTF
13,TRBJ2-2,TRBV10-2,CASSELASGELFF
18,TRBJ2-7,TRBV5-1,CASSYGWDRGPSSYEQYF
16,TRBJ1-2,TRBV20-1,CSARRMSLGSAYGYTF
13,TRBJ2-7,TRBV5-1,CASSQTGAYEQYF
12,TRBJ1-5,TRBV29-1,CSVQSLGQPQHF
16,TRBJ1-3,TRBV19,CASSMRAGVSGNTIYF
15,TRBJ2-2,TRBV12-5,CASGYWLGGTGELFF
14,TRBJ2-3,TRBV12-3/TRBV12-4,CASSLGSATDTQYF
14,TRBJ2-1,TRBV29-1,CSVVKAGAYNEQFF
15,TRBJ2-1,TRBV5-6,CASSFRIKTYNEQFF
15,TRBJ2-2,TRBV7-8,CASTTGTLNTGELFF
15,TRBJ2-2,TRBV28,CASRDSLPSTGELFF
14,TRBJ2-2,TRBV5-5,CASSLLPDTGELFF
14,TRBJ2-1,TRBV6-2/TRBV6-3,CASSYSLAGREQFF
17,TRBJ2-3,TRBV12-3/TRBV12-4,CASSFRSSGRAIDTQYF
12,TRBJ1-1,TRBV7-9,CAIDRSNTEAFF
14,TRBJ2-5,TRBV5-4,CASSLKTGQETQYF
14,TRBJ2-5,TRBV12-3/TRBV12-4,CASTSTGLQETQYF
14,TRBJ2-5,TRBV27,CASRGQATQETQYF
16,TRBJ2-3,TRBV7-6,CASSKGLPGGTDTQYF
15,TRBJ2-2,TRBV24-1,CATSDLSLSSGELFF
15,TRBJ1-1,TRBV12-3/TRBV12-4,CASTLATGGSGEAFF
14,TRBJ2-2,TRBV27,CASSSGRAGGELFF
15,TRBJ1-1,TRBV12-3/TRBV12-4,CASSPERTDPTEAFF
14,TRBJ2-1,TRBV20-1,CSARDFAETGEQFF
14,TRBJ2-5,TRBV7-2,CASTLGAPSKTQYF
16,TRBJ2-1,TRBV12-3/TRBV12-4,CASTRVPGRFDNEQFF
13,TRBJ2-3,TRBV5-6,CASSMTLGGTQYF
17,TRBJ2-3,TRBV5-1,CASRALLLAATGDTQYF
15,TRBJ1-2,TRBV16,CASSPKPGQNYGYTF
13,TRBJ2-2,TRBV24-1,CATSGSVSGELFF
13,TRBJ2-7,TRBV5-4,CASSLLPGSEQYF
13,TRBJ2-5,TRBV6-1,CASRGQIEETQYF
12,TRBJ2-5,TRBV29-1,CSGLWDSETQYF
15,TRBJ2-5,TRBV6-5,CASSHPTSGSETQYF
15,TRBJ2-3,TRBV20-1,CSAFQRGASPDTQYF
13,TRBJ1-5,TRBV24-1,CATSDYRGRPQHF
15,TRBJ2-1,TRBV29-1,CSVRGVLAGGNEQFF
13,TRBJ1-5,TRBV15,CATSTRRDQPQHF
15,TRBJ2-3,TRBV12-3/TRBV12-4,CASIEVRGSLGTQYF
12,TRBJ2-2,TRBV28,CASSLTIPELFF
15,TRBJ2-1,TRBV5-1,CASSLAGVQYNEQFF
12,TRBJ2-2,TRBV20-1,CSARTTAGELFF
16,TRBJ1-2,TRBV27,CASSLIPGQGGDGYTF
14,TRBJ1-1,TRBV7-9,CASIPVRPNTEAFF
14,TRBJ2-7,TRBV7-9,CASRPGGLAFEQYF
14,TRBJ2-1,TRBV12-3/TRBV12-4,CASQASGRWNEQFF
16,TRBJ2-2,TRBV16,CASSPSGTGGTGELFF
15,TRBJ2-5,TRBV7-8,CASSLVAGEPETQYF
14,TRBJ2-1,TRBV20-1,CSALRRVPTNEQFF
16,TRBJ1-1,TRBV12-3/TRBV12-4,CASSLGTAPKNTEAFF
16,TRBJ2-1,TRBV7-2,CASSLAAGVRGVVKFF